Shown below are 17 T cell receptor beta chains from a single sample sequenced in a study of human T cells and chemical hapten exposure. As to time point: patch test 2, 6 weeks after DPC sensitization. Treatment: therapeutic diphenylcyclopropenone sensitization with weekly scalp DPC. TCRdb ran MiXCR on the RACE reads and lists one entry per CDR3 protein. The sample includes 350,000 to 400,000 distinct CDR3 sequences, roughly 6% of them seen just once. The source was whole blood, collected in connection with sensitization to the hapten diphenylcyclopropenone (DPC). The receptors shown here come from a young woman with alopecia areata. Some clones in this sample may be carry-over from other donors' samples.

This clonotype was counted a few times. The rearrangement uses TRBV6-5 and TRBJ1-3; maybe TRBD1 (5 bases). The CDR3 loop spans 15 amino acids. CDR1 is MNHEY and CDR2 is SVGAGI in the germline V gene. Trimming removed 10 bases at V and 2 bases at J, with 18 bases between. CDR3 loop: CATSRTPFTGNTIYF. The CDR3 region has the DNA TGTGCCACCTCCCGGACACCCTTTACTGGAAACACCATATATTTT.

This clonotype was detected a few times. J is TRBJ2-7 and V is TRBV27; TRBD1 agrees at 11 bases. CDR3 length equals 14 residues. The junction had 7 bases not matched to a gene; V was cut back by 7 bases and J by 5 bases. Germline values: CDR1 MNHEY, CDR2 SMNVEV (reference sequence). Here the CDR3 DNA reads TGTGCCAGCACCCCGGGACAGGGGGTTCACGAGCAGTACTTC. This translates into CASTPGQGVHEQYF.

The rearrangement uses TRBV7-2 and TRBJ2-7; possible D gene TRBD1, 6 bases. The V end was cut by 3 bases, the J end by 5 bases, with 8 bases between. CDR1 is SGHTA and CDR2 is FQGNSA in the germline V gene. The CDR3 is 12 residues long. The DNA for the CDR3 is TGTGCCAGCAGCTTTAACAGGGACGAGCAGTACTTC. It is translated as CASSFNRDEQYF.

This clonotype was seen more than once but under ten times. V usage is TRBV7-9 and J usage is TRBJ1-5; weak D call: TRBD1 (6 bases). Germline CDR1 and CDR2: SEHNR and FQNEAQ (reference sequence). V was trimmed by 4 bases and J by 5 bases, leaving 12 bases between them. This CDR3 comprises 14 residues. CDR3: CASSSGAGYQPQHF. The CDR3 coding sequence is TGTGCCAGCAGCTCAGGGGCAGGGTATCAGCCCCAGCATTTT.

The DNA for the CDR3 is TGTGCCAGCAGCCAGGGGATCTCCATATATTTT. Its protein product is CASSQGISIYF. This sequence joins TRBV14 and TRBJ1-3; D gene uncertain. The CDR3 loop spans 11 amino acids. Germline lookup yields CDR1 SGHDN and CDR2 FVKESK. Trimming removed 3 bases at V and 11 bases at J, with 8 bases between.

This clonotype was found many times. The chain has TRBV7-9 and TRBJ1-6; D perhaps matches TRBD1 (5 bases). Trimming removed 4 bases at V and 11 bases at J, with 15 bases between. CDR3 size: 14 residues. Germline V CDR1 and CDR2: SEHNR, FQNEAQ (reference sequence). The CDR3 sequence is CASSSPMGTTPLHF. DNA of the CDR3: TGTGCCAGCAGCTCCCCAATGGGGACGACACCCCTCCACTTT.

The table lists this clonotype with many counts. V gene TRBV20-1 combines with J gene TRBJ2-3, with D perhaps assigned TRBD1 or TRBD2 (5 bases each). In germline, CDR1 is DFQATT, CDR2 SNEGSKA (reference sequence). This CDR3 contains 13 residues. V gave up 6 bases and J gave up 1 base, with 11 bases separating them. CDR3 nucleotides: TGCAGTGCCTGGGACGGACGCACAGATACGCAGTATTTT. Encoded protein: CSAWDGRTDTQYF.

The chain has TRBV5-1 and TRBJ2-1, with D unclear. This CDR3 has 14 residues. Trimming pared 4 bases from V and 3 bases from J, leaving 11 bases between. Looked up from germline, CDR1 is SGHRS and CDR2 is YFSETQ. The CDR3 coding sequence is TGCGCCAGCAGCCCCCGGACCGACTACAATGAGCAGTTCTTC. Translating it yields CASSPRTDYNEQFF.

This clonotype was detected ten times or more. The rearrangement uses TRBV6-1 and TRBJ1-5; D is perhaps TRBD1 (6 bases). Between the trimmed V and J ends, which lost 1 base and 2 bases, there was a span of 9 bases. CDR1 is MNHNS and CDR2 is SASEGT in the germline V gene. The CDR3 length is 15 residues. For the CDR3, the DNA is TGTGCCAGCAGTGAAGAGGGGGTGGGCAATCAGCCCCAGCATTTT. It specifies CASSEEGVGNQPQHF.

V gene TRBV14 combines with J gene TRBJ1-1; perhaps TRBD1 as D (5 bases). Germline V gene sequence: CDR1 SGHDN, CDR2 FVKESK. V lost 0 bases and J 7 bases, leaving 24 bases between the germline ends. The CDR3 sequence is 18 residues long. The CDR3 coding sequence is TGTGCCAGCAGCCAAGACCAGGGCCGGCCTCCCTCCCCCCTTGAAGCTTTCTTT. It yields the protein CASSQDQGRPPSPLEAFF.

This chain connects TRBV4-3 to TRBJ2-3; 7 bases are a match to TRBD2. J lost 4 bases, V lost 3 bases, and 13 bases had no gene match. Germline CDR1 reads LGHNA; CDR2 reads YSLEER. There are 17 residues in the CDR3. The CDR3 bases are TGCGCCAGCAGCCAGGGCGCCGGCGGCGGGAGATCAGATACGCAGTATTTT. Protein: CASSQGAGGGRSDTQYF.

This clonotype has ten or more counts. The rearrangement uses TRBV29-1 and TRBJ1-6; weak D call: TRBD1 (6 bases). Germline V gene data show CDR1 as SQVTM and CDR2 as ANQGSEA. Trimming stripped 6 bases from V and 7 bases from J, with 16 bases between. This CDR3 contains 14 residues. CDR3 region: CSVRLDSPNSPLHF. CDR3 bases: TGCAGCGTCAGACTGGACAGCCCAAATTCACCCCTCCACTTT.

This clonotype was detected ten times or more. The chain combines TRBV7-2 with TRBJ2-3; 9 nucleotides agree with TRBD2. Germline CDR1 SGHTA, CDR2 FQGNSA. The J segment lost 5 bases and the V segment lost 3 bases, leaving 6 bases of the junction unmatched. This CDR3 has 15 amino acids. The CDR3: CASSFRSSGVDTQYF. The CDR3 coding sequence is TGTGCCAGCAGCTTCCGCTCTAGCGGGGTAGATACGCAGTATTTT. Using reference TRBV7-2 and TRBJ2-3 for the parts outside the CDR3, the full variable domain is GAGVSQSPSNKVTEKGKDVELRCDPISGHTALYWYRQSLGQGLEFLIYFQGNSAPDKSGLPSDRFSAERTGGSVSTLTIQRTQQEDSAVYLCASSFRSSGVDTQYFGPGTRLTVL.

The table lists this clonotype with a few counts. This chain uses TRBV5-1 with TRBJ2-5, with D perhaps matching TRBD1 or TRBD2 (5 bases each). V lost 4 bases and J lost 4, with 14 bases in between. From germline, CDR1 is SGHRS and CDR2 YFSETQ. The CDR3 contains 14 residues. This CDR3 is CASSPTQGAETQYF. Written as DNA, the CDR3 is TGCGCCAGCAGCCCCACGCAGGGAGCAGAGACCCAGTACTTC.

The chain employs TRBV5-6 and TRBJ2-1, with D unclear. Germline assignment: CDR1 SGHDT and CDR2 YYEEEE. The CDR3 covers 12 residues. The V and J ends lost 2 bases and 10 bases respectively, with 10 bases between them. The CDR3 DNA is TGTGCCAGCAGCTTTGTGTCCGAGGAGCAGTTCTTC. It encodes CASSFVSEEQFF.

The CDR3 spells CAISLGTRNSNQPQHF. CDR3 in DNA: TGTGCCATCAGTTTGGGGACAAGAAATAGCAATCAGCCCCAGCATTTT. The chain combines TRBV10-3 with TRBJ1-5; D might be TRBD1 (6 bases). The germline gives CDR1 ENHRY, CDR2 SYGVKD. This CDR3 is built from 16 residues. V lost 5 bases and J lost 0, with 14 bases in between.

In its sample, this clonotype was seen many times. The chain employs TRBV6-5 and TRBJ1-2; D call uncertain. The CDR3 is 11 amino acids. V was shortened by 4 bases and J by 4 bases, with 4 bases between the two germline ends. CDR1 and CDR2 (germline): MNHEY, SVGAGI. In nucleotides, the CDR3 is TGTGCCAGCAGTTCCGTCTATGGCTACACCTTC. Translated, it gives CASSSVYGYTF.